The rows below give T cell receptor beta chains drawn from one sample of a study of Ad26.COV2.S vaccination and SARS-CoV-2 variants. Libraries were prepared by immunoSEQ multiplex PCR; TCRdb keeps only in-frame clonotypes and omits some of them. Here the sample spans around 450,000 clones, approximately 88% being singletons. The specimen comprised peripheral blood, sampled in a trial of Ad26.COV2.S vaccine versus placebo. The receptor set was obtained from a person between 18 and 60 years old who received the Ad26.COV2.S COVID-19 vaccine or a placebo. CDR3s include the opening cysteine and the closing phenylalanine or tryptophan. The D gene is left open where the match is weak. Not all rows give a size; the values are once, few, many and, for expanded clones, a class.

V gene	D gene	J gene	clone size	CDR3 DNA	CDR3 protein
TRBV19	TRBD1	TRBJ2-4	.	TGTGCCAGCCGACATAGAACCGACAGGGGGGAAATTCAGTACTTC	CASRHRTDRGEIQYF
TRBV19	.	TRBJ1-6	.	TGTGCCAGTAGTATGGGCGGGCAAAATTCACCCCTCCACTTT	CASSMGGQNSPLHF
TRBV2	.	TRBJ1-2	few	TGTGCCAGCAGTCCAGAGACTACTAACTATGGCTACACCTTC	CASSPETTNYGYTF
TRBV28	TRBD1	TRBJ1-5	once	TGTGCCAGCATCCTAGGACAGGGTAGGTATCAGCCCCAGCATTTT	CASILGQGRYQPQHF
TRBV30	TRBD1	TRBJ2-3	.	TGTGCCTGGAGCGGGACAGGGGGCACAGATACGCAGTATTTT	CAWSGTGGTDTQYF
TRBV2	.	TRBJ2-3	.	TGTGCCAGCAGTGAACTCAGGGAGGCAGATACGCAGTATTTT	CASSELREADTQYF
TRBV28	.	TRBJ1-1	.	TGTGCCAGCAGTTTACAGGGAGGTTACACTGAAGCTTTCTTT	CASSLQGGYTEAFF
TRBV2	.	TRBJ2-4	.	TGTGCCAGCAGTGAAACACATCTCAAAAACATTCAGTACTTC	CASSETHLKNIQYF
TRBV19	.	TRBJ1-1	.	TGTGCCAGTAGTATAGTCGCGGGGCAGAAGGACGCGAACACTGAAGCTTTCTTT	CASSIVAGQKDANTEAFF
TRBV3-1/TRBV3-2	.	TRBJ1-6	.	TGTGCCAGCAGCCAAGGCTCCCATGCCTATAATTCACCCCTCCACTTT	CASSQGSHAYNSPLHF
TRBV9	.	TRBJ2-7	.	TGTGCCAGCAGCCCGGGAGGACAGGGAACTTCCTACGAGCAGTACTTC	CASSPGGQGTSYEQYF
TRBV28	TRBD1	TRBJ1-5	once	TGTGCCAGCAGTTTAGCTCTCCCACAGGGGAGGTTCCAGCATTTT	CASSLALPQGRFQHF
TRBV6-6	.	TRBJ1-1	.	TGTGCCAGCAGTTACTCGAGTGGGACTGCGACTTTGGCCGCTTTCTTT	CASSYSSGTATLAAFF
TRBV3-1/TRBV3-2	.	TRBJ2-7	.	TGTGCCAGCAGCCAAGGAGCAGGGGAATACGAGCAGTACTTC	CASSQGAGEYEQYF
TRBV18	.	TRBJ1-1	.	TGTGCCAGCTCACCATATCAGGGTGCGAGTGAAGCTTTCTTT	CASSPYQGASEAFF
TRBV6-4	.	TRBJ1-6	.	TGTGCCAGCAGCCACGATGATCAGGGTTGGTCACCCCTCCACTTT	CASSHDDQGWSPLHF
TRBV4-3	.	TRBJ1-2	.	TGCGCCAGCAGCCAAGATTATCTGGGCATAAACTATGGCTACACCTTC	CASSQDYLGINYGYTF
TRBV4-3	TRBD1	TRBJ1-5	.	TGCGCCAGCAGCCAGGGACAGAGCAATCAGCCCCAGCATTTT	CASSQGQSNQPQHF
TRBV11-2	.	TRBJ1-5	.	TGTGCCAGCAGCTTAGATCGGGGGGCAGGACAGCCCCAGCATTTT	CASSLDRGAGQPQHF
TRBV5-4	.	TRBJ2-5	.	TGTGCCAGCAGCCCCCCAGGTGGAGTAGAGACCCAGTACTTC	CASSPPGGVETQYF
TRBV5-5	.	TRBJ1-4	.	TGTGCCAGCAGCTTGGAGGGTCTAACTAATGAAAAACTGTTTTTT	CASSLEGLTNEKLFF
TRBV28	.	TRBJ2-1	.	TGTGCCAGCAGTTCACACCAATACAGATTACGCTACAATGAGCAGTTCTTC	CASSSHQYRLRYNEQFF
TRBV10-3	.	TRBJ1-2	.	TGTGCCATCAGTGACGCGGGAATCGACTATGGCTACACCTTC	CAISDAGIDYGYTF
TRBV28	.	TRBJ2-7	.	TGTGCCAGCAATCGCGCGGGTGGGGACTACGAGCAGTACTTC	CASNRAGGDYEQYF
TRBV30	.	TRBJ1-1	.	TGTGCCTGGACTTCTAGCGGTGTAGAAACAGGGAGGTTGTGGAGCACTGAAGCTTTCTTT	CAWTSSGVETGRLWSTEAFF
TRBV7-9	.	TRBJ1-2	.	TGTGCCAGCAGCTCCCCCAGGGAGGATCGTGGCTACACCTTC	CASSSPREDRGYTF
TRBV5-4	TRBD1	TRBJ2-2	.	TGTGCCAGCAGCCGAACAGGGGGCCGGGGGACCGGGGAGCTGTTTTTT	CASSRTGGRGTGELFF
TRBV5-6	.	TRBJ1-3	.	TGTGCCAGCAGCGATTATGGACTCCTCCGGACCATATATTTT	CASSDYGLLRTIYF
TRBV19	.	TRBJ2-3	once	TGTGCCAGTGCCCAGACCGGTTTTTCCACAGATACGCAGTATTTT	CASAQTGFSTDTQYF
TRBV15	TRBD2	TRBJ2-5	.	TGTGCCACCTCTGCCGGCGGGAGGTACCAAGAGACCCAGTACTTC	CATSAGGRYQETQYF